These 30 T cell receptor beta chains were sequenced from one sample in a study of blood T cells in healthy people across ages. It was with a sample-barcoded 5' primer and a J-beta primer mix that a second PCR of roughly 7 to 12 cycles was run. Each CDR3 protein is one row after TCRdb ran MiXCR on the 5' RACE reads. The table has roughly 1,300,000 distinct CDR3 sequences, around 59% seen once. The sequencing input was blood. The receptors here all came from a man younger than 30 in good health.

CDR3 nucleotide sequence: TGCAGTGCTCTCGCGGGAGTAGTCTACAATGAGCAGTTCTTC. Protein product: CSALAGVVYNEQFF. J is TRBJ2-1 and V is TRBV20-1; 7 bases line up with TRBD2. J gave up 3 bases and V 5 bases, and 7 bases lay outside the gene matches. The germline V gene has CDR1 DFQATT and CDR2 SNEGSKA (reference sequence). This CDR3 is 14 amino acids long.

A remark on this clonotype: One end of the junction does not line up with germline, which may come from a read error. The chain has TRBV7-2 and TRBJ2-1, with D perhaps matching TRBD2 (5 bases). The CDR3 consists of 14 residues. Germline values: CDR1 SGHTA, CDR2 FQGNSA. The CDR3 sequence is CASSLVGERDEEFF. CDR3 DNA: TGTGCCAGCAGCTTAGTAGGTGAACGGGATGAGGAGTTCTTC. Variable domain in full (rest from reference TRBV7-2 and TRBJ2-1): GAGVSQSPSNKVTEKGKDVELRCDPISGHTALYWYRQSLGQGLEFLIYFQGNSAPDKSGLPSDRFSAERTGGSVSTLTIQRTQQEDSAVYLCASSLVGERDEEFFGPGTRLTVL.

The CDR3 here is CSVEKATGTYEQYF. CDR3 DNA: TGCAGCGTTGAAAAGGCGACAGGAACCTACGAGCAGTACTTC. This chain joins TRBV29-1 and TRBJ2-7, with D possibly TRBD1 on 6 matching bases. Germline CDR1 reads SQVTM; CDR2 reads ANQGSEA. The CDR3 has 14 residues. Trimming took 2 bases from V and 2 from J, leaving 13 bases between them.

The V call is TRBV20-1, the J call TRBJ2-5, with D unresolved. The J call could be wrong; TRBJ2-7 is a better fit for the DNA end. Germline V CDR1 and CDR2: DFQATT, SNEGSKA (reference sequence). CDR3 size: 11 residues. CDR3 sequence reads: CSARGGGEQYF. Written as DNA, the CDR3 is TGCAGTGCTAGAGGTGGTGGCGAGCAGTACTTC.

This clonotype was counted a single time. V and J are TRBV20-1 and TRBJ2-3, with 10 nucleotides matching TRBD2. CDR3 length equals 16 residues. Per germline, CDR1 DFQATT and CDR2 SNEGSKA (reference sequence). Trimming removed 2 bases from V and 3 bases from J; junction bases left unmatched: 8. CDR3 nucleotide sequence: TGCAGTGCTAGAAAACGGACTAGCGGATTGACAGATACGCAGTATTTT. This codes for CSARKRTSGLTDTQYF.

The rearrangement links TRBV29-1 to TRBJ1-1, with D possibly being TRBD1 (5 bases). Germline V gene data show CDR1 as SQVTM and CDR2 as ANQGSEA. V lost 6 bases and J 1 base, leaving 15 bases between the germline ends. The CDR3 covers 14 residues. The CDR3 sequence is CSVAGLFENTEAFF. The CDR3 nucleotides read TGCAGCGTAGCGGGACTTTTCGAGAACACTGAAGCTTTCTTT.

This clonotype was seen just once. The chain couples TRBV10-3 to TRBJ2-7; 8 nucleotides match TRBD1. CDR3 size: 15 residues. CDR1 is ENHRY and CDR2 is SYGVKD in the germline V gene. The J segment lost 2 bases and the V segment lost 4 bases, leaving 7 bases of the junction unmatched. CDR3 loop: CAISVGTGYTYEQYF. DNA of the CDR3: TGTGCCATCAGTGTCGGGACAGGCTATACCTACGAGCAGTACTTC.

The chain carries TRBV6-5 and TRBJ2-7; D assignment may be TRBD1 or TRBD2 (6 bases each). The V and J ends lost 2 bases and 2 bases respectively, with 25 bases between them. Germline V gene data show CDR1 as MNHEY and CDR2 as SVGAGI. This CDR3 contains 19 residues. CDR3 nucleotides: TGTGCCAGCAGTTACACGGGAGTACTCAAAGACAGGAGAGCCTACGAGCAGTACTTC. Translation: CASSYTGVLKDRRAYEQYF.

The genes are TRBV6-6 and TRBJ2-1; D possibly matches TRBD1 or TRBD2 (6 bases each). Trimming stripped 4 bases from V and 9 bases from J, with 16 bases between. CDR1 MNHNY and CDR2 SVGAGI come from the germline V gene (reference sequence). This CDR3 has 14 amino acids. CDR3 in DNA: TGTGCCAGCAGTTGGACAGCTAGCGATGGTGAGCAGTTCTTC. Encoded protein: CASSWTASDGEQFF.

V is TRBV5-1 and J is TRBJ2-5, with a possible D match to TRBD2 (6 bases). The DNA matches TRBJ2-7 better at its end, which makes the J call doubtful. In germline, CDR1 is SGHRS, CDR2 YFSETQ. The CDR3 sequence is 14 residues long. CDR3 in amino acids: CASSSENGRYEQYF. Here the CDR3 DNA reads TGCGCCAGCAGCTCAGAGAATGGGAGGTACGAGCAGTACTTC.

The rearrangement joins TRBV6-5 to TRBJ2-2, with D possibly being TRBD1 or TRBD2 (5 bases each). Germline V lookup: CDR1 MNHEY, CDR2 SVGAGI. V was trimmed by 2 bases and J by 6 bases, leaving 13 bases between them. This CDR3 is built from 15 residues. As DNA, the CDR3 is TGTGCCAGCAGTTACCTGGGACCCATCCCCGGGGAGCTGTTTTTT. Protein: CASSYLGPIPGELFF.

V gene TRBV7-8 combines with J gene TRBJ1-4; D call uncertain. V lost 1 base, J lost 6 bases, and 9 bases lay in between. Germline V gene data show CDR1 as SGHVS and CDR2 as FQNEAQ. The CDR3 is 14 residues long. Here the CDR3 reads CASSLDRTYEKLFF. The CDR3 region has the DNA TGTGCCAGCAGCTTAGATAGGACCTATGAAAAACTGTTTTTT.

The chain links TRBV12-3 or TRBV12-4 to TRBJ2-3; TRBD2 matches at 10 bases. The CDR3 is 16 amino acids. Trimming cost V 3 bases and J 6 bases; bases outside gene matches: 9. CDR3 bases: TGTGCCAGCAGTTTCTTGACTAGCGGGTGGTTGGATACGCAGTATTTT. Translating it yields CASSFLTSGWLDTQYF.

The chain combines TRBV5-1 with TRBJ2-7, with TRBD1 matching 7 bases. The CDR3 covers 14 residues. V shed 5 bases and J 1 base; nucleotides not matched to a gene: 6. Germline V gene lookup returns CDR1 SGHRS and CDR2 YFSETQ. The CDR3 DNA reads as TGCGCCAGCAGGATAGGGACAGAATCCTACGAGCAGTACTTC. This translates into CASRIGTESYEQYF.

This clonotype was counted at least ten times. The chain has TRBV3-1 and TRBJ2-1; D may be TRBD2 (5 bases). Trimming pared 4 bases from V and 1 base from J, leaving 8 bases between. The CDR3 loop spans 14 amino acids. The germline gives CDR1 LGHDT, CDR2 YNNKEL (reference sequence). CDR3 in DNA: TGTGCCAGCAGCCCGGGATCTTCCTACAATGAGCAGTTCTTC. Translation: CASSPGSSYNEQFF.

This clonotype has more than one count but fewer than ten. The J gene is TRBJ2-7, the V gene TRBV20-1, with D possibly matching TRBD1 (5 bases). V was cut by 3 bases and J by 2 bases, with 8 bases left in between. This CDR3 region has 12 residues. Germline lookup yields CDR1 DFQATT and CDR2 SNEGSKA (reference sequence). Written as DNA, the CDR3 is TGCAGTGCTAGGGGGCGAGCCTACGAGCAGTACTTC. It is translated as CSARGRAYEQYF.

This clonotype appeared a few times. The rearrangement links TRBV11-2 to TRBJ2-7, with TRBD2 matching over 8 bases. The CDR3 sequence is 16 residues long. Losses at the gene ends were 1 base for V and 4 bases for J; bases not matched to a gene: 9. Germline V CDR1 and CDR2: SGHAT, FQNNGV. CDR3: CASSLGVAGRLYEQYF. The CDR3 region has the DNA TGTGCCAGCAGCTTAGGCGTAGCGGGAAGGTTGTACGAGCAGTACTTC.

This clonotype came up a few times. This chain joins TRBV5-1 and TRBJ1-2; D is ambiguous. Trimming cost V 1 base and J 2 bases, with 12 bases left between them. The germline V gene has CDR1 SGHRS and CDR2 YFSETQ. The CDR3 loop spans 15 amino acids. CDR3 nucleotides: TGCGCCAGCAGCTTGACGTACAGAGAAAACTATGGCTACACCTTC. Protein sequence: CASSLTYRENYGYTF.

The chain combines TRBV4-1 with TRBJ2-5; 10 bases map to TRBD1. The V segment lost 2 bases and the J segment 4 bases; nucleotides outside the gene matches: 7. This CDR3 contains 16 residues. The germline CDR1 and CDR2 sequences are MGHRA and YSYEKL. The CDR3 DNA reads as TGCGCCAGCAGCCAACAGACAGGGGGCACTGGAGAGACCCAGTACTTC. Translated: CASSQQTGGTGETQYF.

The DNA of the CDR3 is TGTGCCAGCAGCCGACCCGGGACAGGGTACGAGCAGTACTTC. Encoded protein: CASSRPGTGYEQYF. This chain links TRBV4-2 with TRBJ2-7; 9 positions match TRBD1. The CDR3 totals 14 residues. With V trimmed by 4 bases and J by 4 bases, 5 bases remained unmatched. Per the germline V gene, CDR1 is LGHNA and CDR2 is YNFKEQ.

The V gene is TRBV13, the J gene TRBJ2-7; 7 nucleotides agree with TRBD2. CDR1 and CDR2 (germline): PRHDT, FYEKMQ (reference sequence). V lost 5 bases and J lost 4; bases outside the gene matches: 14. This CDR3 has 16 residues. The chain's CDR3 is CASSPHRRGSTYEQYF. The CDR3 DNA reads TGTGCCAGCAGCCCCCATAGGCGGGGGAGCACTTACGAGCAGTACTTC. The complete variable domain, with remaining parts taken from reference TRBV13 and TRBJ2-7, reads AAGVIQSPRHLIKEKRETATLKCYPIPRHDTVYWYQQGPGQDPQFLISFYEKMQSDKGSIPDRFSAQQFSDYHSELNMSSLELGDSALYFCASSPHRRGSTYEQYFGPGTRLTVT.

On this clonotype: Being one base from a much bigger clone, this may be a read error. CDR3 amino acids: CASSLEGQEYEQYF. CDR3 nucleotide sequence: TGTGCCAGCAGCTTAGAAGGGCAGGAGTACGAGCAGTACTTC. The V call is TRBV7-2, the J call TRBJ2-4; D call uncertain. The end of the DNA aligns better with TRBJ2-7, so the J call may be wrong. The germline V gene encodes CDR1 SGHTA and CDR2 FQGNSA. This CDR3 is built from 14 residues.

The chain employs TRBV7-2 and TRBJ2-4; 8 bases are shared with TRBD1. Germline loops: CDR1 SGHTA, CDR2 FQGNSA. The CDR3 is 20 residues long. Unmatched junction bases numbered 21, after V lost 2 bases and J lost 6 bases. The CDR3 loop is CASSLQGTGLLFGLSNIQYF. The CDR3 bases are TGTGCCAGCAGCTTACAAGGGACAGGACTTCTATTTGGGCTCTCAAACATTCAGTACTTC.

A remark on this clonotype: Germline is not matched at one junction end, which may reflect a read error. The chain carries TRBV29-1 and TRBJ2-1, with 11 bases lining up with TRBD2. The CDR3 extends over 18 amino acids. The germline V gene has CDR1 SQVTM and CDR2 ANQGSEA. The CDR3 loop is CSAEPGTSGVLSYDEQFF. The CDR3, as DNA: TGCAGCGCCGAACCGGGGACTAGCGGTGTTCTCTCCTACGATGAGCAGTTCTTC.

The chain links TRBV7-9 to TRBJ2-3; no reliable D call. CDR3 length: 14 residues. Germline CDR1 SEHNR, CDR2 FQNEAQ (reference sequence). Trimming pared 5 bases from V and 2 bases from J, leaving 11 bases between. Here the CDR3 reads CASSTDTTTDTQYF. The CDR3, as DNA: TGTGCCAGCAGCACGGATACTACCACAGATACGCAGTATTTT.

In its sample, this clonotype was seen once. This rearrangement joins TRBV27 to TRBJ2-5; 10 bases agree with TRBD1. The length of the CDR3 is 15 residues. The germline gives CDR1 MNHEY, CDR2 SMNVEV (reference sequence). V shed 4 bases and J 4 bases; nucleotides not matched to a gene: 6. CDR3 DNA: TGTGCCAGCAGTTCTTGGGACAGGGGTCGAGAGACCCAGTACTTC. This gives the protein CASSSWDRGRETQYF.

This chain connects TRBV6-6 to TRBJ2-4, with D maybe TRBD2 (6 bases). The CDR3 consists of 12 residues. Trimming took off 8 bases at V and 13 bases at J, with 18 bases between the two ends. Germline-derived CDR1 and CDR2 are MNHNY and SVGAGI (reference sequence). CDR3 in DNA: TGTGCCAGCCGGGTGTGGTCGGGAGAGCAGTACTTC. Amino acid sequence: CASRVWSGEQYF.

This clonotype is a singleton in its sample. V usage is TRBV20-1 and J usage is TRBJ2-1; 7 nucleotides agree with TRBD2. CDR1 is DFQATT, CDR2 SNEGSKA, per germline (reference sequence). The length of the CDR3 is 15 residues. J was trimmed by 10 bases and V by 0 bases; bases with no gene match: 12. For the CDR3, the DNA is TGCAGTGCTAGAGATGGGTCCAGCGGGGAAAACGAGCAGTTCTTC. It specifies CSARDGSSGENEQFF.

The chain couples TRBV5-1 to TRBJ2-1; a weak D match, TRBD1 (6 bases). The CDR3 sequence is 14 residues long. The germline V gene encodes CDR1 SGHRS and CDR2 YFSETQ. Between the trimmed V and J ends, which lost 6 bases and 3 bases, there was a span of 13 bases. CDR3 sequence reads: CASKAGQLYNEQFF. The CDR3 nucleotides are TGCGCCAGCAAGGCAGGACAGCTCTACAATGAGCAGTTCTTC.

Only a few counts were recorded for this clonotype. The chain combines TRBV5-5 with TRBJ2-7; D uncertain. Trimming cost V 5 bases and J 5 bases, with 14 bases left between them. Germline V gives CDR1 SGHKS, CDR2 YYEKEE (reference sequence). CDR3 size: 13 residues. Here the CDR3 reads CASSGDKPHEQYF. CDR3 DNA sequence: TGTGCCAGCAGTGGAGATAAACCCCACGAGCAGTACTTC.